These 15 T cell receptor beta chains originate from one sample sequenced in a study of beta chain features in type 1 diabetes. Investigators reverse transcribed all isolated RNA, so they sequenced expressed TCRB transcripts. Method: immunoSEQ multiplex PCR; TCRdb's copy keeps in-frame clones and lacks some. The sample lists around 40,000 clones; roughly 49% were seen once. Sequences were obtained from Tregs from blood. These receptors were obtained from a woman in her late teens or twenties in good health.

The rearrangement uses TRBV28 and TRBJ1-2, with TRBD1 as a possible D gene (6 bases). Germline-derived CDR1 and CDR2 are MDHEN and SYDVKM. This CDR3 region has 13 residues. The germline V and J ends were trimmed by 9 bases and 4 bases, with 15 bases remaining between them. CDR3 amino acids: CASLDGQFYGYTF. For the CDR3, the DNA is TGTGCCAGTCTGGACGGACAGTTCTATGGCTACACCTTC.

The chain is built from TRBV28 and TRBJ2-7; TRBD1 matches 9 bases. This CDR3 has 15 residues. Losses at the gene ends were 3 bases for V and 7 bases for J; bases not matched to a gene: 10. Germline CDR1 is MDHEN and CDR2 is SYDVKM. Here the CDR3 reads CASSLGGTGSGEQYF. CDR3 DNA sequence: TGTGCCAGCAGTTTGGGGGGGACAGGGTCGGGGGAGCAGTACTTC.

The V and J genes are TRBV6-6 and TRBJ2-5; 12 positions match TRBD1. The CDR3 length is 15 residues. Germline CDR1 and CDR2: MNHNY and SVGAGI (reference sequence). Germline trimming cut 2 bases from V and 4 bases from J; bases unmatched to any gene: 2. The DNA for the CDR3 is TGTGCCAGCAGTTACGGGACAGGGGGCCGAGAGACCCAGTACTTC. Translated, it gives CASSYGTGGRETQYF.

The CDR3 reads CASSQGPGLAAYNEQFF. Here the CDR3 DNA reads TGCGCCAGCAGCCAAGGACCGGGACTAGCGGCCTACAATGAGCAGTTCTTC. This rearrangement joins TRBV4-1 to TRBJ2-1; 11 bases are a match to TRBD2. CDR1 is MGHRA and CDR2 is YSYEKL in the germline V gene. The CDR3 spans 17 residues. J lost 2 bases, V lost 1 base, and 4 bases had no gene match.

The V call is TRBV30, the J call TRBJ1-2, with 7 bases fitting TRBD1. This CDR3 is 13 amino acids long. V shed 5 bases, J shed 1 base, and the junction held 4 bases outside the gene matches. CDR1 and CDR2 from the germline V gene are GTSNPN and SVGIG (reference sequence). The CDR3 is CAWDRDINYGYTF. The DNA of the CDR3 is TGTGCCTGGGACAGGGATATTAACTATGGCTACACCTTC. Supplemented by reference TRBV30 and TRBJ1-2, the full variable domain reads SQTIHQWPATLVQPVGSPLSLECTVEGTSNPNLYWYRQAAGRGLQLLFYSVGIGQISSEVPQNLSASRPQDRQFILSSKKLLLSDSGFYLCAWDRDINYGYTFGSGTRLTVV.

The genes are TRBV9 and TRBJ2-1; 7 positions agree with TRBD2. Losses at the gene ends were 3 bases for V and 5 bases for J; bases not matched to a gene: 8. Germline CDR1 reads SGDLS; CDR2 reads YYNGEE. The CDR3 spans 15 residues. In nucleotides, the CDR3 is TGTGCCAGCAGCGAAAGCGGGATCTCGAACAATGAGCAGTTCTTC. The encoded protein is CASSESGISNNEQFF.

The V gene is TRBV18, the J gene TRBJ2-7; D is uncertain. Germline V gives CDR1 KGHSH, CDR2 LQKENI. Between the trimmed V and J ends, which lost 8 bases and 0 bases, there was a span of 14 bases. The length of the CDR3 is 14 residues. The CDR3 region is CASQRVPSSYEQYF. The CDR3 region has the DNA TGTGCCAGCCAACGGGTACCTAGCTCCTACGAGCAGTACTTC. Full variable domain (rest looked up from reference TRBV18 and TRBJ2-7): NAGVMQNPRHLVRRRGQEARLRCSPMKGHSHVYWYRQLPEEGLKFMVYLQKENIIDESGMPKERFSAEFPKEGPSILRIQQVVRGDSAAYFCASQRVPSSYEQYFGPGTRLTVT.

V gene TRBV7-6 combines with J gene TRBJ2-1, with 9 bases matching TRBD2. V trimming: 3 bases; J trimming: 8 bases; junction bases outside the gene matches: 23. Germline values: CDR1 SGHVS, CDR2 FNYEAQ. The CDR3 loop spans 20 amino acids. CDR3: CASSFSLSRWLAGGPDEQFF. CDR3 coding DNA: TGTGCCAGCAGCTTTTCCCTTTCTAGGTGGTTGGCGGGAGGGCCCGATGAGCAGTTCTTC.

In its sample, this clone was seen a few times. This chain links TRBV14 with TRBJ2-3, with D perhaps TRBD1 (6 bases). This CDR3 has 15 residues. Between the trimmed V and J ends, which lost 2 bases and 6 bases, there was a span of 15 bases. CDR1 and CDR2 (germline): SGHDN, FVKESK. The CDR3 DNA reads TGTGCCAGCAGCCAAAATACAGGGAAGTGGGATACGCAGTATTTT. It is translated as CASSQNTGKWDTQYF. The complete variable domain, with remaining parts taken from reference TRBV14 and TRBJ2-3, reads EAGVTQFPSHSVIEKGQTVTLRCDPISGHDNLYWYRRVMGKEIKFLLHFVKESKQDESGMPNNRFLAERTGGTYSTLKVQPAELEDSGVYFCASSQNTGKWDTQYFGPGTRLTVL.

The chain uses TRBV7-9 and TRBJ2-1, with 9 bases fitting TRBD2. CDR1 is SEHNR, CDR2 FQNEAQ, per germline (reference sequence). The CDR3 runs to 18 residues. With V trimmed by 3 bases and J by 5 bases, 14 bases remained unmatched. CDR3 sequence (DNA): TGTGCCAGCAGCTTTACTCCCTCCGGGACTAGCAGCCACAATGAGCAGTTCTTC. Its protein is CASSFTPSGTSSHNEQFF.

This clone was seen a few times. This rearrangement joins TRBV28 to TRBJ2-7; 11 bases are a match to TRBD2. Germline V gives CDR1 MDHEN, CDR2 SYDVKM. J lost 1 base, V lost 2 bases, and 7 bases had no gene match. The CDR3 sequence is 17 residues long. CDR3 amino acids: CASSLLAGGSLSYEQYF. The CDR3 coding sequence is TGTGCCAGCAGTTTACTAGCGGGAGGTTCTCTTTCCTACGAGCAGTACTTC.

This clone was observed a single time. The chain has TRBV6-1 and TRBJ2-1; TRBD2 matches at 7 bases. The CDR3 contains 15 residues. Germline V gene data show CDR1 as MNHNS and CDR2 as SASEGT. V dropped 7 bases and J dropped 3; count of bases not matched to a gene: 9. The CDR3: CASTDPGTNYNEQFF. CDR3 coding DNA: TGTGCCAGCACCGACCCAGGGACTAACTACAATGAGCAGTTCTTC.

This clone was detected only a few times. The chain is built from TRBV28 and TRBJ2-7, with 9 bases that match TRBD1. Per germline, CDR1 MDHEN and CDR2 SYDVKM. V shed 7 bases and J 6 bases; nucleotides not matched to a gene: 13. CDR3 length: 15 amino acids. The CDR3 loop reads CASTDAGTGPFEQYF. CDR3 in DNA: TGTGCCAGCACCGATGCCGGGACAGGGCCGTTCGAGCAGTACTTC.

The CDR3 DNA follows: TGTGCCACCAGCAGACTACTAGCTCTGGAGCAGTTCTTC. Translating gives CATSRLLALEQFF. The rearrangement joins TRBV15 to TRBJ2-1; a weak D match, TRBD2 (6 bases). V dropped 2 bases and J dropped 10 bases, with 12 bases sitting between them. The V gene's germline CDR1 is LNHNV and CDR2 YYDKDF (reference sequence). The CDR3 has 13 residues.

This clone was detected a few times. The chain employs TRBV5-1 and TRBJ2-3, with 9 nucleotides matching TRBD2. Germline V gene data show CDR1 as SGHRS and CDR2 as YFSETQ. This CDR3 has 17 residues. With V trimmed by 7 bases and J by 2 bases, 14 bases remained unmatched. CDR3 sequence: CASAAPSGKSYTDTQYF. The CDR3 DNA reads TGCGCCAGCGCCGCCCCTAGCGGGAAAAGCTACACAGATACGCAGTATTTT.